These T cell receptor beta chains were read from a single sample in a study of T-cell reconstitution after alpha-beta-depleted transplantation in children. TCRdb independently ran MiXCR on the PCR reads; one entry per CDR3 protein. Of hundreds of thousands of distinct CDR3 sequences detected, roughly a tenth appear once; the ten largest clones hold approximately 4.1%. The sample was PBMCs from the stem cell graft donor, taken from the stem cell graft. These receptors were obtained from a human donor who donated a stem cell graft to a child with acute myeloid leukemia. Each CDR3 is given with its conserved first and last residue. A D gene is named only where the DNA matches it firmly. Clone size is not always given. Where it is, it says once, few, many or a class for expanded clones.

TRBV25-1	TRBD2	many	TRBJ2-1	TGTGCCACGCACGGGCTAGCGGGACACTACAATGAGCAGTTCTTC	CATHGLAGHYNEQFF
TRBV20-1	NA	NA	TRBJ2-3	TGCAGTGCTAGAGATGAGGGGGAGTACACAGATACGCAGTATTTT	CSARDEGEYTDTQYF
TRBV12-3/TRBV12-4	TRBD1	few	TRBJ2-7	TGTGCCAGCAGTCTGCGAACAGGGGGCGGCGACGAGCAGTACTTC	CASSLRTGGGDEQYF
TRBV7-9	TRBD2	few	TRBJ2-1	TGTGCCAGCAGCTCCCCGGGACTAGCGGGAGGGTCCTGGCAGTTCTTC	CASSSPGLAGGSWQFF
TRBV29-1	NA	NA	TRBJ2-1	TGCAGCGTTTCCCAGACTAGGACCAATGAGCAGTTCTTC	CSVSQTRTNEQFF
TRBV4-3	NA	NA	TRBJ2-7	TGCGCCAGCAGCCACGTAAAATGGACAGAGAGCTCCTACGAGCAGTACTTC	CASSHVKWTESSYEQYF
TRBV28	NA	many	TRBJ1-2	TGTGCCAGCAGTTTAGTGGGGGCGCGAAACTATGGCTACACCTTC	CASSLVGARNYGYTF
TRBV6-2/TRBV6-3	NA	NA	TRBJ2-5	TGTGCCAGCAGTCGTCTAGCGATCGGAGAGACCCAGTACTTC	CASSRLAIGETQYF
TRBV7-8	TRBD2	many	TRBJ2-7	TGTGCCACCCTTCTTCCCAGCGGGATATCGGGGGAGCAGTACTTC	CATLLPSGISGEQYF
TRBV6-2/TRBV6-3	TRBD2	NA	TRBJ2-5	TGTGCCAGCAGTAAACTAGCGGTGGGAGAGACCCAGTACTTC	CASSKLAVGETQYF
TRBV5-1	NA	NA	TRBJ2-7	TGCGCCAGCCAGGGTACAGGTTCAACCACCTACGAGCAGTACTTC	CASQGTGSTTYEQYF
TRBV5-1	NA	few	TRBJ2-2	TGCGCCAGCAGCTTGGCCGGGGACCCTAACACCGGGGAGCTGTTTTTT	CASSLAGDPNTGELFF
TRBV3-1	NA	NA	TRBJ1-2	TGTGCCAGCAGCCAAGATGAGCATATCGGAGGCTACACCTTC	CASSQDEHIGGYTF
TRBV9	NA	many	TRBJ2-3	TGTGCCAGCAGCGTAGACGACGGTTCTTCGGCGCAGTATTTT	CASSVDDGSSAQYF
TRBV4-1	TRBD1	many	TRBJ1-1	TGCGCCAGCAGCCAAGAGGGACAGGGGTTGAACACTGAAGCTTTCTTT	CASSQEGQGLNTEAFF
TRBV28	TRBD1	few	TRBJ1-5	TGTGCCAGCAGTACACCCGGGACAGTGCAGCCCCAGCATTTT	CASSTPGTVQPQHF
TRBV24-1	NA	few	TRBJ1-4	TGTGCCGTCCGCCGGACAGCAACTAATGAAAAACTGTTTTTT	CAVRRTATNEKLFF
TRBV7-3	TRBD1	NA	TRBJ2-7	TGTGCCAGCAGCCCCGGGGGGACAGGGGGGTACGAGCAGTACTTC	CASSPGGTGGYEQYF
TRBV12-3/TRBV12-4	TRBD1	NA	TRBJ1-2	TGTGCCAGCAGTCTACAGGGGGCCAGCTATGGCTACACCTTC	CASSLQGASYGYTF
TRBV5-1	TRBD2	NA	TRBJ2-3	TGCGCCAGCACCAACCCGGGACTAGCGGGAGTCCGCACAGATACGCAGTATTTT	CASTNPGLAGVRTDTQYF
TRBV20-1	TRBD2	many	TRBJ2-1	TGCAGGGTTTTTGCGGGAGGTTCCTACAATGAGCAGTTCTTC	CRVFAGGSYNEQFF
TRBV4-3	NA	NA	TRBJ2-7	TGCGCCAGCAGCCCAGCCCAGGCCCCCTACGAGCAGTACTTC	CASSPAQAPYEQYF
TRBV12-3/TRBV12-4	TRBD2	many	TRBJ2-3	TGTGCCAGCAGGACTAGCGGGGCGACGTGGACGCAGTATTTT	CASRTSGATWTQYF
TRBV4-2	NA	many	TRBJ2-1	TGTGCCAGCAGCCGCGAAAGTGACGGGTTGGGAAATAGGTTCTTC	CASSRESDGLGNRFF
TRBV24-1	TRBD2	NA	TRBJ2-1	TGTGCCACCAGTGATTCCCTTAGGAGCGGGAGTAACAATGAGCAGTTCTTC	CATSDSLRSGSNNEQFF
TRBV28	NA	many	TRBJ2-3	TGTGCCAGCAGTGTGGCCACAGGGAGAGGGCACAGGGATACGCAGTATTTT	CASSVATGRGHRDTQYF
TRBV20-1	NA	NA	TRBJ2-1	TGCAGTGCTAGCGATGGGACCTCATCCTACAATGAGCAGTTCTTC	CSASDGTSSYNEQFF
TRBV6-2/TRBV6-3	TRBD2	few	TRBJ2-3	TGTGCCAGCAGGTCGGGACTAGCCCTCACAGATACGCAGTATTTT	CASRSGLALTDTQYF
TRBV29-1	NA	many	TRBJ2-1	TGCAGCGTTGACAAGGGCTACAATGAGCAGTTCTTC	CSVDKGYNEQFF
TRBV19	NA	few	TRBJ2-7	TGTGCCAGTAGTATCGGATTGGCAGGCCTCTACGAGCAGTACTTC	CASSIGLAGLYEQYF
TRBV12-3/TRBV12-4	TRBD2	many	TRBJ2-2	TGTGCCAGCAGTTTAGTTGGCGGGGGGAACACCGGGGAGCTGTTTTTT	CASSLVGGGNTGELFF
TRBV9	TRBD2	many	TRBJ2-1	TGTGCCAGCAGCATAGCGGGAGGCGAGCAGTTCTTC	CASSIAGGEQFF
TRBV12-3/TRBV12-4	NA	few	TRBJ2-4	TGTGCCAGCAGCCTATATAATGCAGACATTCAGTACTTC	CASSLYNADIQYF
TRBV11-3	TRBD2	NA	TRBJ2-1	TGTGCCAGCAGCTTAGAGTCTAGCGGGAGCAATGAGCAGTTCTTC	CASSLESSGSNEQFF
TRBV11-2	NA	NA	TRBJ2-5	TGTGCCAGCAGCTTAGGGTTGGCGCGAGGGGAGACCCAGTACTTC	CASSLGLARGETQYF
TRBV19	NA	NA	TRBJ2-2	TGTGCCAGTAGTATGGGCAGGATCACCGGGGAGCTGTTTTTT	CASSMGRITGELFF
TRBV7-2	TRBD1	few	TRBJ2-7	TGTGCCAGCAGCTCGGGACAGCTATTATTGGGGGAGCAGTACTTC	CASSSGQLLLGEQYF
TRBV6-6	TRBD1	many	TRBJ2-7	TGTGCCAGCAGTTACGGGACAGGGTACGAGCAGTACTTC	CASSYGTGYEQYF
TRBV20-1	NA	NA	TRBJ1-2	TGCAGTGCTAGAGGGGGCACTTCTCCTGGCTACACCTTC	CSARGGTSPGYTF
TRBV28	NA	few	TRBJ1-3	TGTGCCAGCAGATCCACTGGAAACACCATATATTTT	CASRSTGNTIYF
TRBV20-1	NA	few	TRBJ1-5	TGCAGTGCTAGGCCCGGGGGATTCGATCAGCCCCAGCATTTT	CSARPGGFDQPQHF
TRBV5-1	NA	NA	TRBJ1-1	TGCGCCAGCAGCTACCAGTTCGGGCAGAACACTGAAGCTTTCTTT	CASSYQFGQNTEAFF
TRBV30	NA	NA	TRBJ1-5	TGTGCCTGGAGTGGCGGGGGGGGCGTGAATCAGCCCCAGCATTTT	CAWSGGGGVNQPQHF
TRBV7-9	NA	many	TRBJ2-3	TGTGCCAGCATCATAGACCCTATGCTTTGGGATACGCAGTATTTT	CASIIDPMLWDTQYF
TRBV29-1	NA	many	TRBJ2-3	TGCAGCGTTCTGGCGGAGGGGCGGGATACGCAGTATTTT	CSVLAEGRDTQYF
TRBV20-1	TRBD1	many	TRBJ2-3	TGCAGTGCTCCGCGAGACCGGACAGGGACAGATACGCAGTATTTT	CSAPRDRTGTDTQYF
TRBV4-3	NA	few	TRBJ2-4	TGCGCCAGCAGCCAAGAAACAGCGCGGGCAGAAGGGACCAAAAACATTCAGTACTTC	CASSQETARAEGTKNIQYF
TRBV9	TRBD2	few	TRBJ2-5	TGTGCCAGCAGCGTAACTAGCGGGGAGACCCAGTACTTC	CASSVTSGETQYF
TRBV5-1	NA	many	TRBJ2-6	TGCGCCAGCAGCTTGGAGGCGAGGACTGGGGCCAACGTCCTGACTTTC	CASSLEARTGANVLTF
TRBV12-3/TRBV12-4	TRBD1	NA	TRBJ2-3	TGTGCCAGCAACCGGGACAGCCGCACAGATACGCAGTATTTT	CASNRDSRTDTQYF
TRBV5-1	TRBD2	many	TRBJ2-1	TGCGCCAGCAGTAGAAGCGGAGGGCACGGGGGGAATGAGCAGTTCTTC	CASSRSGGHGGNEQFF
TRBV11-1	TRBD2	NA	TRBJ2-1	TGTGCCAGCAGCCCTGCGACTAGCGGCATATACAATGAGCAGTTCTTC	CASSPATSGIYNEQFF
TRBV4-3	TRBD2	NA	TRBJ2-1	TGCGCCAGCAGCCAGAACCTGGGACCGGGACTAGCCCACACCGCTCAGCAGTTCTTC	CASSQNLGPGLAHTAQQFF
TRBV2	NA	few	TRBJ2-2	TGTGCCAGCACCCAGAACACCGGGGAGCTGTTTTTT	CASTQNTGELFF